This T cell receptor beta chain was identified in a study of shared clonotypes between healthy human individuals. The wider study: Donors had three CD4 naive, three CD4 memory, two CD8 naive and one CD8 memory plate apiece.

The CDR3 extends over 16 amino acids. Libraries were prepared by immunoSEQ multiplex PCR; TCRdb keeps only in-frame clonotypes and omits some of them. The repertoire has just over 2,000,000 clones, roughly 96% of them found once; the top ten carry 0.13%. It was into CD45RA+ naive and CD45RA-negative memory subsets that the CD4+ cells were split. On this clone itself: As yet, its antigen is unknown.

Study-level findings and limits: Of the naive CD4 clonotypes, approximately 5% were shared across four donors.

The sequence was collected from a man between 18 and 35 years old in good health. The J gene is TRBJ2-7, the V gene TRBV21-1; the table's TRBD1 call for D was not verified on the DNA. TRBV21-1 is a pseudogene. Material for sequencing was naive CD4+ T cells sorted from blood. As for subset: CD45RA+ positively selected. The CDR3 DNA sequence: TGTGCCAGCAGCCCATCCTCCGGGACAGGGCAGTACGAGCAGTACTTC. It yields the protein CASSPSSGTGQYEQYF.